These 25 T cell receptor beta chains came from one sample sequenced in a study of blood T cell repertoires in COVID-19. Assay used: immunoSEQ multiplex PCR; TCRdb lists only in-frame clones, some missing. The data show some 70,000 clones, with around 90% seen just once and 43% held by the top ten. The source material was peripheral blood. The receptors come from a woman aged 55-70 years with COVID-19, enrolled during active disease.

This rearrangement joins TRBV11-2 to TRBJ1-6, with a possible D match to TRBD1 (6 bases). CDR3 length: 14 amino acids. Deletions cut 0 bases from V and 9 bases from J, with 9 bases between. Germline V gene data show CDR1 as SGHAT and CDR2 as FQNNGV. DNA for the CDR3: TGTGCCAGCAGCTTAGATGGGGGCCGTTCACCCCTCCACTTT. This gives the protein CASSLDGGRSPLHF.

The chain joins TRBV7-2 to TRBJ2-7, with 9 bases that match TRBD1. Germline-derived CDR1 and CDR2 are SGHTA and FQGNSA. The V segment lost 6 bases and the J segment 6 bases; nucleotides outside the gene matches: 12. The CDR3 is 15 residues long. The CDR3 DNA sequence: TGTGCCAGCAGGGAACCGGGACAGGGTCTTCGCGAGCAGTACTTC. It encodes CASREPGQGLREQYF.

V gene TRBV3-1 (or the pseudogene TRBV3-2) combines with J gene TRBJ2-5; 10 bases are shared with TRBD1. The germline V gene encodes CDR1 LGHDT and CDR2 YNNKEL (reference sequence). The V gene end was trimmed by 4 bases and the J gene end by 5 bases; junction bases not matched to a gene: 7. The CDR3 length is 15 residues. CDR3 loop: CASSLGTGEFETQYF. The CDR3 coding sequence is TGTGCCAGCAGCCTCGGGACAGGGGAGTTCGAGACCCAGTACTTC.

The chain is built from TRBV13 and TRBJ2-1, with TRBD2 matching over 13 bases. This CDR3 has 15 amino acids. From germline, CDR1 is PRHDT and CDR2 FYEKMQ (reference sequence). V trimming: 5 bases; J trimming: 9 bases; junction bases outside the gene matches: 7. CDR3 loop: CASSPGTSGTGEQFF. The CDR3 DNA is TGTGCCAGCAGCCCCGGGACTAGCGGGACTGGTGAGCAGTTCTTC.

This chain's CDR3 is CAISVSSTDTQYF. The CDR3 coding sequence is TGTGCCATCAGTGTAAGCAGCACAGATACGCAGTATTTT. The chain joins TRBV10-3 to TRBJ2-3; no clear D gene. Germline V gives CDR1 ENHRY, CDR2 SYGVKD. The CDR3 is 13 amino acids. The V gene lost 4 bases and the J gene lost 0 bases, with 5 bases spanning the gap.

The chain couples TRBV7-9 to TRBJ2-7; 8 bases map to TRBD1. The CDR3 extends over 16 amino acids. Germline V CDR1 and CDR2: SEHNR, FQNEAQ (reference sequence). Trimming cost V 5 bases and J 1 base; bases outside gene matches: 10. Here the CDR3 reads CASSATGAGGSYEQYF. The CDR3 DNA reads TGTGCCAGCAGCGCGACAGGGGCCGGCGGGTCCTACGAGCAGTACTTC.

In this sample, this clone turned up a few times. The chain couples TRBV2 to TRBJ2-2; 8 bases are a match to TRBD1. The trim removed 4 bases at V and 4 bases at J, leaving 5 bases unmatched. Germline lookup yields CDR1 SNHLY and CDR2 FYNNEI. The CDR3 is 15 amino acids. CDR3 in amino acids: CASSGQGASTGELFF. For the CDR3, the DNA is TGTGCCAGCAGTGGGCAGGGGGCGAGCACCGGGGAGCTGTTTTTT.

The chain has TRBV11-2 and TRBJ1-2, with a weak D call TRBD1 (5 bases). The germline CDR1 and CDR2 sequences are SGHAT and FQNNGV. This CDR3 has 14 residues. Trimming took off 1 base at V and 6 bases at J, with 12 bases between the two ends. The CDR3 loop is CASSLVPGYHGYTF. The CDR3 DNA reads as TGTGCCAGCAGCTTAGTTCCAGGGTATCATGGCTACACCTTC. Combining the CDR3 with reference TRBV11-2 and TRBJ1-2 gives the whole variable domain EAGVAQSPRYKIIEKRQSVAFWCNPISGHATLYWYQQILGQGPKLLIQFQNNGVVDDSQLPKDRFSAERLKGVDSTLKIQPAKLEDSAVYLCASSLVPGYHGYTFGSGTRLTVV.

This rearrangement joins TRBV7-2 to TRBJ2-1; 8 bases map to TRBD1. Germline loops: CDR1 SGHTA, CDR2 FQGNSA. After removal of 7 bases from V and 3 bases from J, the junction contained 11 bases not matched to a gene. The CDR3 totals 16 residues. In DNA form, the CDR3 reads TGTGCCAGCATCCCTATTTCGGACAGGGTCTACAATGAGCAGTTCTTC. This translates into CASIPISDRVYNEQFF.

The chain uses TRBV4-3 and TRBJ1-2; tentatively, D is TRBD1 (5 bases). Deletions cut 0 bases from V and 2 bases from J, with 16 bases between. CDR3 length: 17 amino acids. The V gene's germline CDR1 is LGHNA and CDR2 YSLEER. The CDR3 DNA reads TGCGCCAGCAGCCAAGATTCTCTAGGACATCTAAACTATGGCTACACCTTC. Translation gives CASSQDSLGHLNYGYTF.

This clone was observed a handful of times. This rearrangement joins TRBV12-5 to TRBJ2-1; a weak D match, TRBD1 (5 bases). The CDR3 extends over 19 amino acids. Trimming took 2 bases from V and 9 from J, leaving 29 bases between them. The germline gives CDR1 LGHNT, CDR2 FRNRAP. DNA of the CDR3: TGTGCTAGTGGTTTGTCCCCGTCGGCCGGCAGGGTAATTGGCAGTGAGCAGTTCTTC. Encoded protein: CASGLSPSAGRVIGSEQFF.

The CDR3, as DNA: TGTGCCAGCAGCTTGGTGGTTCGAGGGCAGGATAACTATGGCTACACCTTC. Translation: CASSLVVRGQDNYGYTF. This chain joins TRBV5-4 and TRBJ1-2; D ambiguous. Germline V CDR1 and CDR2: SGHNT, YYREEE (reference sequence). The V gene lost 0 bases and the J gene lost 1 base, with 16 bases spanning the gap. This CDR3 comprises 17 residues.

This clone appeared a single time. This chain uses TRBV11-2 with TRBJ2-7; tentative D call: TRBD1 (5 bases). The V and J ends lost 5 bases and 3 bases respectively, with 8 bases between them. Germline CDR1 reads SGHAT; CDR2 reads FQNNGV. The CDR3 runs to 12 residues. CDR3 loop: CASSDDSYEQYF. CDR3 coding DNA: TGTGCCAGCAGCGACGACAGCTACGAGCAGTACTTC.

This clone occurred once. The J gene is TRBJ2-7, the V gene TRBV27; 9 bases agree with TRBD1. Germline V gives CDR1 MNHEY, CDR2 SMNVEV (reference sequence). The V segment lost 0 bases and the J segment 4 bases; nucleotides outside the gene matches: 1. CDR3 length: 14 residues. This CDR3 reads CASSLSQGAYEQYF. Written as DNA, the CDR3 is TGTGCCAGCAGTTTATCACAGGGGGCTTACGAGCAGTACTTC.

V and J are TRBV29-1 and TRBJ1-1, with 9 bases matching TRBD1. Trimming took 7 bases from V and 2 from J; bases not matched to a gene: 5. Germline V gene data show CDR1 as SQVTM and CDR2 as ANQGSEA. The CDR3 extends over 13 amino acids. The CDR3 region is CSAMGQGNTEAFF. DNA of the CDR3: TGCAGCGCGATGGGACAGGGCAACACTGAAGCTTTCTTT.

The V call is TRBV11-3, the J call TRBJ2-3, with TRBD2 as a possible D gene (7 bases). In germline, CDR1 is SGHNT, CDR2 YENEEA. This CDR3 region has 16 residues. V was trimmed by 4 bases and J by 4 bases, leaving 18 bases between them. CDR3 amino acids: CASSSLGGGASDTQYF. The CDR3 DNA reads TGTGCCAGCAGCTCCTTGGGTGGGGGGGCCTCAGATACGCAGTATTTT.

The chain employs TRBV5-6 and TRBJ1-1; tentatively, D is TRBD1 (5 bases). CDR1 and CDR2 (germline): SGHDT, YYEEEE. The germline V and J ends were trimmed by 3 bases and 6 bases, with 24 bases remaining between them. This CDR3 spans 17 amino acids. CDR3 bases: TGTGCCAGCAGCTCGATCTACTTCCCAGGGCAGGGATCTGAAGCTTTCTTT. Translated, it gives CASSSIYFPGQGSEAFF.

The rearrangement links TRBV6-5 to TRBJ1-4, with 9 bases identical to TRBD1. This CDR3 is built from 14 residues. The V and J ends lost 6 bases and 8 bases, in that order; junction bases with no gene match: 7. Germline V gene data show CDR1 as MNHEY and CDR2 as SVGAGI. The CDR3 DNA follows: TGTGCCAGCAGCCTTCGACAGGGGGGCGAAAAACTGTTTTTT. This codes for CASSLRQGGEKLFF.

The CDR3 DNA sequence: TGTGCCAGCGCCGGGACAGGGGGCGGGCAGCCCCAGCATTTT. This encodes CASAGTGGGQPQHF. The chain has TRBV2 and TRBJ1-5, with TRBD1 identical over 12 bases. CDR3 length: 14 amino acids. Germline CDR1 reads SNHLY; CDR2 reads FYNNEI. After removal of 8 bases from V and 7 bases from J, the junction contained 6 bases not matched to a gene.

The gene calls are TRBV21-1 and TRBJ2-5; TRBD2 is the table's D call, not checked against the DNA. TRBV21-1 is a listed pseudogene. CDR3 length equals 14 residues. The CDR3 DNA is TGTGCCAGCAGCAAAGCTAGCGGGGAAGAGACCCAGTACTTC. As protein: CASSKASGEETQYF.

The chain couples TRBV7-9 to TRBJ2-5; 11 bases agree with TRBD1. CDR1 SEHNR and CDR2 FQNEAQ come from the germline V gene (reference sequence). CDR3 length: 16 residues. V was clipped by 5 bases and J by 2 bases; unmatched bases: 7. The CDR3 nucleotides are TGTGCCAGCAGCGACTCGGACAGGGGGCAACAAGAGACCCAGTACTTC. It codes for CASSDSDRGQQETQYF.

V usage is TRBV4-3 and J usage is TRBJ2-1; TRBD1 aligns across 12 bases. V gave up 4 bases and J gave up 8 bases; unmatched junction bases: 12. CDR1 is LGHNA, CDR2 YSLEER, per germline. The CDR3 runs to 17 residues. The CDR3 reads CASSPGQGAKGSYEQFF. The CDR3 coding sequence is TGCGCCAGCAGCCCGGGACAGGGGGCTAAAGGATCGTATGAGCAGTTCTTC.

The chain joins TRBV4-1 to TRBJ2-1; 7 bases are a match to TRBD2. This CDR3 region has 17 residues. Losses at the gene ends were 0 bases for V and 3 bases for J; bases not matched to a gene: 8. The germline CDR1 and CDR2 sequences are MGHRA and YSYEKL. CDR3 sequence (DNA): TGCGCCAGCAGCCAAGAAATGGGGCTAGCGGTCTACAATGAGCAGTTCTTC. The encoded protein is CASSQEMGLAVYNEQFF.

The CDR3 reads CASRSGQYNTGELFF. CDR3 DNA sequence: TGTGCCAGCAGATCGGGACAGTACAACACCGGGGAGCTGTTTTTT. This chain links TRBV28 with TRBJ2-2; 7 bases line up with TRBD1. CDR3 length: 15 amino acids. V trimming: 6 bases; J trimming: 2 bases; junction bases outside the gene matches: 6. Germline values: CDR1 MDHEN, CDR2 SYDVKM. Complete variable domain (other parts from reference TRBV28 and TRBJ2-2): DVKVTQSSRYLVKRTGEKVFLECVQDMDHENMFWYRQDPGLGLRLIYFSYDVKMKEKGDIPEGYSVSREKKERFSLILESASTNQTSMYLCASRSGQYNTGELFFGEGSRLTVL.

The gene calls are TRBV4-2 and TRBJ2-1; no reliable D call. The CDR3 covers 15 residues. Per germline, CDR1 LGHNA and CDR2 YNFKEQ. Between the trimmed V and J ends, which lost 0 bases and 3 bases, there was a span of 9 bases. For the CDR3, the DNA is TGTGCCAGCAGCCAAGATGGGCTCCACTACAATGAGCAGTTCTTC. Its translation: CASSQDGLHYNEQFF.